The rows below give T cell receptor beta chains drawn from one sample of a study of blood T cell repertoires in COVID-19. The repertoire was sequenced with immunoSEQ multiplex PCR; TCRdb's copy has only in-frame clones and lacks some. The data show 300,000 to 400,000 clones, approximately 89% seen once. The sequencing input was peripheral blood. The receptors stem from a young woman who had recovered from COVID-19. The CDR3 runs from the conserved cysteine through the conserved F or W. The order of the fields is D gene, J gene, clone size, V gene, CDR3 length, CDR3 protein, CDR3 DNA. D genes are given only for firm matches. Not all rows give a size; the values are once, few, many and, for expanded clones, a class.

TRBD2	TRBJ2-5	NA	TRBV11-2	16	CASSSGLAGGSETQYF	TGTGCCAGCAGCTCTGGACTAGCGGGAGGTTCGGAGACCCAGTACTTC
NA	TRBJ2-5	NA	TRBV20-1	14	CSASEWRNQETQYF	TGCAGTGCTAGTGAGTGGCGGAACCAAGAGACCCAGTACTTC
NA	TRBJ1-2	NA	TRBV11-2	13	CASSLPRNYGYTF	TGTGCCAGCAGCTTACCCAGAAACTATGGCTACACCTTC
TRBD1	TRBJ1-5	NA	TRBV6-1	16	CASSETRDRGDQPQHF	TGTGCCAGCAGTGAAACTCGGGACAGGGGTGATCAGCCCCAGCATTTT
TRBD1	TRBJ1-1	NA	TRBV19	13	CASRRQGEAEAFF	TGTGCCAGTAGAAGACAGGGCGAGGCTGAAGCTTTCTTT
NA	TRBJ1-2	NA	TRBV11-2	17	CASSLGAIEGLNYGYTF	TGTGCCAGCAGCTTAGGGGCGATCGAAGGTCTTAACTATGGCTACACCTTC
NA	TRBJ1-5	NA	TRBV11-2	17	CASSLDLAAGNGQPQHF	TGTGCCAGCAGCTTAGATCTAGCGGCAGGGAACGGTCAGCCCCAGCATTTT
NA	TRBJ1-2	NA	TRBV28	14	CASRFHGGNYGYTF	TGTGCCAGCAGGTTCCACGGGGGGAACTATGGCTACACCTTC
TRBD1	TRBJ1-3	NA	TRBV4-1	16	CASSQPRRGLGNTIYF	TGCGCCAGCAGCCAGCCCAGGAGGGGGCTAGGAAACACCATATATTTT
TRBD1	TRBJ1-6	NA	TRBV27	14	CASSPYRGNSPLHF	TGTGCCAGCAGTCCTTACAGGGGGAATTCACCCCTCCACTTT
NA	TRBJ2-1	NA	TRBV29-1	13	CSVTGLGYNEQFF	TGCAGCGTTACAGGGTTGGGATACAATGAGCAGTTCTTC
NA	TRBJ2-2	NA	TRBV5-5	13	CASSFINTGELFF	TGTGCCAGCAGCTTTATAAACACCGGGGAGCTGTTTTTT
TRBD1	TRBJ1-2	NA	TRBV7-2	16	CASRGSRDRGFYGYTF	TGTGCCAGCAGGGGCAGTAGGGACAGGGGATTCTATGGCTACACCTTC
TRBD2	TRBJ2-2	once	TRBV6-2/TRBV6-3	18	CASSYLLGLAGNTGELFF	TGTGCCAGCAGTTACCTTCTCGGACTAGCGGGGAACACCGGGGAGCTGTTTTTT
NA	TRBJ1-5	NA	TRBV5-1	14	CASSPTASNQPQHF	TGCGCCAGCAGCCCAACAGCAAGCAATCAGCCCCAGCATTTT
TRBD1	TRBJ2-3	once	TRBV5-1	15	CASSVGQGRGDTQYF	TGCGCCAGCAGCGTTGGACAGGGGAGGGGAGATACGCAGTATTTT
NA	TRBJ1-6	NA	TRBV5-1	14	CASSVRGENSPLHF	TGCGCCAGCAGCGTCCGGGGGGAGAATTCACCCCTCCACTTT
NA	TRBJ2-1	NA	TRBV30	17	CAWSAGREIGPYNEQFF	TGTGCCTGGAGCGCCGGTCGGGAAATAGGCCCCTACAATGAGCAGTTCTTC
TRBD2	TRBJ2-1	NA	TRBV7-2	17	CASSTHLGRGLSNEQFF	TGTGCCAGCAGCACACATCTCGGGCGGGGACTAAGCAATGAGCAGTTCTTC
NA	TRBJ2-1	NA	TRBV5-1	15	CASSLESGPYNEQFF	TGCGCCAGCAGCTTGGAGTCAGGGCCCTACAATGAGCAGTTCTTC
TRBD2	TRBJ2-5	once	TRBV15	16	CATSRSLLAGEETQYF	TGTGCCACCAGCAGAAGTCTACTAGCGGGAGAAGAGACCCAGTACTTC
NA	TRBJ2-1	NA	TRBV9	14	CASSVVKGDNEQFF	TGTGCCAGCAGCGTAGTTAAAGGGGACAATGAGCAGTTCTTC
TRBD1	TRBJ1-5	NA	TRBV10-3	13	CAIRGQGDQPQHF	TGTGCCATCAGAGGACAGGGTGATCAGCCCCAGCATTTT
TRBD2	TRBJ2-1	NA	TRBV29-1	17	CSVTSGSGPRAHNEQFF	TGCAGCGTTACGAGCGGGAGTGGCCCCCGAGCTCATAATGAGCAGTTCTTC
NA	TRBJ2-5	NA	TRBV12-2	15	CASRLGVRRQETQYF	TGTGCAAGTCGCTTAGGGGTCCGGAGGCAAGAGACCCAGTACTTC
NA	TRBJ2-2	NA	TRBV10-1	13	CASRPGNTGELFF	TGCGCCAGCCGTCCGGGGAACACCGGGGAGCTGTTTTTT
TRBD1	TRBJ1-2	NA	TRBV4-1	17	CASSRLAGQRHSGGYTF	TGCGCCAGCAGCCGATTGGCGGGACAGCGCCACTCGGGTGGCTACACCTTC
NA	TRBJ1-4	NA	TRBV13	12	CASSLGAGKLFF	TGTGCCAGCAGCTTAGGAGCAGGGAAACTGTTTTTT
NA	TRBJ1-1	NA	TRBV30	12	CAWSVGGAGAFF	TGTGCCTGGAGTGTAGGGGGGGCAGGGGCTTTCTTT
NA	TRBJ1-1	NA	TRBV9	13	CASSVGRDTEAFF	TGTGCCAGCAGCGTAGGCAGGGATACTGAAGCTTTCTTT
TRBD1	TRBJ1-4	few	TRBV5-1	14	CASSPGQGSEKLFF	TGCGCCAGCAGCCCCGGACAGGGTTCTGAAAAACTGTTTTTT
TRBD1	TRBJ1-1	NA	TRBV18	15	CASSPTGETKDEAFF	TGTGCCAGCTCACCGACAGGGGAGACTAAAGATGAAGCTTTCTTT
TRBD2	TRBJ2-5	NA	TRBV7-2	16	CASSLGASGRFETQYF	TGTGCCAGCAGCTTAGGCGCTAGCGGGAGGTTTGAGACCCAGTACTTC
NA	TRBJ2-1	NA	TRBV7-8	15	CASSYRLVSVNEQFF	TGTGCCAGCAGCTACCGACTAGTTAGTGTCAATGAGCAGTTCTTC
TRBD2	TRBJ2-1	NA	TRBV3-1/TRBV3-2	17	CASSQPTSGRSYNEQFF	TGTGCCAGCAGCCAACCGACTAGCGGGAGATCCTACAATGAGCAGTTCTTC
TRBD1	TRBJ2-2	NA	TRBV5-4	15	CASSYRGSPTGELFF	TGTGCCAGCAGCTACAGGGGATCCCCAACCGGGGAGCTGTTTTTT
TRBD2	TRBJ2-1	NA	TRBV30	15	CAWRPSGIVYSEQFF	TGTGCCTGGAGACCGAGCGGGATAGTGTACAGTGAGCAGTTCTTC
NA	TRBJ1-4	NA	TRBV11-2	16	CASSLDLLATNEKLFF	TGTGCCAGCAGCTTAGATCTGCTAGCAACTAATGAAAAACTGTTTTTT
NA	TRBJ2-3	NA	TRBV5-1	15	CASSIGGSSGDTQYF	TGCGCCAGCAGCATAGGCGGGTCCTCCGGGGATACGCAGTATTTT
NA	TRBJ1-4	NA	TRBV9	15	CASSVGGQTNEKLFF	TGTGCCAGCAGCGTAGGGGGGCAGACTAATGAAAAACTGTTTTTT
TRBD2	TRBJ2-1	NA	TRBV4-1	15	CASSQGTSGRDEQFF	TGCGCCAGCAGCCAAGGGACTAGCGGGAGAGACGAGCAGTTCTTC
NA	TRBJ1-5	once	TRBV6-5	15	CASSYADYSNQPQHF	TGTGCCAGCAGTTACGCAGATTATAGCAATCAGCCCCAGCATTTT
NA	TRBJ2-5	NA	TRBV7-9	11	CASSLLETQYF	TGTGCCAGCAGCCTCCTGGAGACCCAGTACTTC
TRBD1	TRBJ1-6	NA	TRBV3-1/TRBV3-2	17	CASSQTDRVTYNSPLHF	TGTGCCAGCAGCCAAACTGACAGGGTCACCTATAATTCACCCCTCCACTTT
NA	TRBJ1-3	NA	TRBV11-2	15	CASSLITGSGNTIYF	TGTGCCAGCAGCTTAATTACAGGCTCTGGAAACACCATATATTTT
NA	TRBJ1-3	once	TRBV19	12	CASTDRPNTIYF	TGTGCCAGCACGGACAGACCGAACACCATATATTTT